One sample yielded the 2 T cell receptor beta chains listed below, sequenced in a study of blood T cells in healthy people across ages (dated by TCRdb to between 2014 and 2016). Library method: 5' RACE. The sample was run on an Illumina HiSeq 2500. A second PCR of roughly 6 to 12 cycles was performed with a sample-barcoded 5' primer and a J-beta primer mix. TCRdb reprocessed the public reads (quality trimming at Q25 with fastp, clone calling with MiXCR) and kept in-frame beta chains. Identical CDR3 protein sequences are pooled into one entry, listed with their most common genes and DNA. Present in this sample are over 700,000 distinct CDR3 sequences, 20% to 30% of which were seen just once. The top ten clonotypes cover 9.4% of the sample. The same data also went into a second study, on T cells of mothers and their children.

The specimen was blood. The receptors come from a boy aged 5-17 years in good health.

The chain combines TRBV27 with TRBJ1-2, with 8 bases aligning to TRBD1. The J segment lost 4 bases and the V segment lost 5 bases, leaving 12 bases of the junction unmatched. Per germline, CDR1 MNHEY and CDR2 SMNVEV (reference sequence). The CDR3 covers 16 residues. In nucleotides, the CDR3 is TGTGCCAGCAGTGCTATTTCAGGGGGCGCGTCCTATGGCTACACCTTC. It translates to CASSAISGGASYGYTF.

This clonotype was recorded a few times. The chain employs TRBV11-2 and TRBJ2-6; D not certain. This CDR3 comprises 15 residues. The V end was cut by 1 base, the J end by 2 bases, with 6 bases between. Germline CDR1 and CDR2: SGHAT and FQNNGV. The CDR3 DNA reads as TGTGCCAGCAGCTTAGCAACAGCTGGGGCCAACGTCCTGACTTTC. Translation gives CASSLATAGANVLTF.